What follows describes a single T cell receptor beta chain. Its antigen is unidentified. V was trimmed by 4 bases and J by 2 bases, leaving 12 bases between them. The germline V gene has CDR1 SGHTS and CDR2 YDEGEE. This CDR3 region has 14 residues. This sample was taken from a study of OX40 agonist ivuxolimab in advanced cancers. For the study at large: Of mixed ages from about 20 to 85 and averaging about 60 years, the group was roughly 85% male. Anti-PD-1, anti-PD-L1 or anti-CTLA-4 therapy given earlier was allowed, and 40% had some. The study's findings and limits: Expanded clones were, on average, more numerous in CD8+ T cells than in CD4+.

Clones were sequenced by immunoSEQ multiplex PCR, and TCRdb holds only the in-frame ones, with some missing. The table has 70,000 to 80,000 clones, just over 90% seen once; the top ten hold 5% to 6.5%. V gene TRBV5-8 combines with J gene TRBJ1-2; the D gene is possibly TRBD1 (5 bases). The source material was CD4+ or CD8+ T cells sorted from blood, sampled in a trial of the OX40 agonist ivuxolimab. The source of this sequence is an adult with an advanced solid tumor such as melanoma, head and neck, liver or kidney cancer. The CDR3 reads CASSLPGLNYGYTF. CDR3 bases: TGTGCCAGCAGCCTACCGGGACTGAACTATGGCTACACCTTC.